The 18 T cell receptor beta chains reported below all come from one sample, sequenced in a study of blood T cell repertoires in COVID-19. Here immunoSEQ multiplex PCR was the method, and the copy in TCRdb shows in-frame clones only, minus some. The data show approximately 250,000 clones, with about 85% seen just once and more than 0.75% held by the top ten. Sequenced sample: peripheral blood. These receptors were obtained from a man aged 35-49 years with acute or convalescent COVID-19.

This chain joins TRBV5-6 and TRBJ2-7; possibly TRBD1 for D (6 bases). CDR1 is SGHDT and CDR2 is YYEEEE in the germline V gene. The CDR3 is 15 amino acids. V gave up 3 bases and J gave up 0 bases, with 13 bases separating them. CDR3 sequence (DNA): TGTGCCAGCAGCTCTGAGGGGGTCACCTCCTACGAGCAGTACTTC. Translation: CASSSEGVTSYEQYF.

The chain carries TRBV5-4 and TRBJ1-6; the D gene is possibly TRBD1 (5 bases). Germline V gene lookup returns CDR1 SGHNT and CDR2 YYREEE (reference sequence). The CDR3 totals 14 residues. Deletions cut 4 bases from V and 7 bases from J, with 12 bases between. The CDR3 loop reads CASSRDRPNSPLHF. The CDR3 DNA follows: TGTGCCAGCAGCAGAGACAGACCCAATTCACCCCTCCACTTT.

The genes are TRBV9 and TRBJ2-7; D remains unclear. Trimming pared 0 bases from V and 9 bases from J, leaving 19 bases between. This CDR3 is built from 15 residues. From germline, CDR1 is SGDLS and CDR2 YYNGEE. CDR3 DNA sequence: TGTGCCAGCAGCGTAGATGGGCTGGGTCAGGCAGTGCAGTACTTC. Translated, it gives CASSVDGLGQAVQYF.

The rearrangement links TRBV7-8 to TRBJ2-5, with 8 positions matching TRBD1. With V trimmed by 5 bases and J by 5 bases, 7 bases remained unmatched. Germline CDR1 reads SGHVS; CDR2 reads FQNEAQ. There are 14 residues in the CDR3. The CDR3 here is CASSPPGGGETQYF. The CDR3 DNA reads as TGTGCCAGCAGCCCCCCAGGGGGCGGGGAGACCCAGTACTTC.

As concerns this clone: This could be a read error, since a much larger clone is one nucleotide away. This sample includes further DNA sequences coding for the same CDR3. V gene TRBV3-1 (or the pseudogene TRBV3-2) combines with J gene TRBJ1-5, with no clear D. CDR3 length: 13 amino acids. CDR1 and CDR2 from the germline V gene are LGHDT and YNNKEL (reference sequence). The germline V and J ends were trimmed by 0 bases and 6 bases, with 6 bases remaining between them. CDR3 DNA: TGTGCCAGCAGCCAAGATCGGGGTCAGCCCCAGCATTTT. Its translation is CASSQDRGQPQHF.

The V and J genes are TRBV3-1 (or the pseudogene TRBV3-2) and TRBJ2-7; D is possibly TRBD2 (5 bases). V was pared by 1 base and J by 7 bases, with 5 bases between. There are 11 residues in the CDR3. The germline gives CDR1 LGHDT, CDR2 YNNKEL (reference sequence). CDR3 nucleotides: TGTGCCAGCAGCCAAGCGGGGGAGCAGTACTTC. As protein: CASSQAGEQYF.

This rearrangement joins TRBV3-1 (or the pseudogene TRBV3-2) to TRBJ1-2, with D uncertain. Germline values: CDR1 LGHDT, CDR2 YNNKEL (reference sequence). The CDR3 covers 12 residues. V dropped 9 bases and J dropped 4 bases, with 12 bases sitting between them. The CDR3 DNA sequence: TGTGCCAGTAGGACCGGGGTCTATGGCTACACCTTC. The encoded protein is CASRTGVYGYTF.

The chain links TRBV19 to TRBJ1-3; D ambiguous. CDR1 and CDR2 from the germline V gene are LNHDA and SQIVND (reference sequence). The CDR3 extends over 16 amino acids. The V end was cut by 1 base, the J end by 2 bases, with 12 bases between. This chain's CDR3 is CASSIGEGMAGNTIYF. The CDR3 nucleotides read TGTGCCAGTAGTATAGGAGAGGGAATGGCTGGAAACACCATATATTTT.

This sequence joins TRBV6-5 and TRBJ1-2; D is perhaps TRBD1 (5 bases). Germline V CDR1 and CDR2: MNHEY, SVGAGI. The CDR3 contains 16 residues. V gave up 0 bases and J gave up 4 bases, with 15 bases separating them. Here the CDR3 DNA reads TGTGCCAGCAGTTACTCTCTAGGAGCGGGGGGCTATGGCTACACCTTC. It is translated as CASSYSLGAGGYGYTF.

This clone was counted only a few times. The chain recombines TRBV5-1 with TRBJ1-2; 11 bases line up with TRBD1. With 5 bases clipped from V and 7 bases from J, the junction kept 7 bases outside the gene matches. Germline CDR1 reads SGHRS; CDR2 reads YFSETQ. The CDR3 contains 14 residues. In DNA, the CDR3 is TGCGCCAGCAGTCAGGACAGGGGGCTTGGTGGCTACACCTTC. Amino acid sequence: CASSQDRGLGGYTF.

J is TRBJ2-6 and V is TRBV4-2; no definite D call. V lost 0 bases to trimming and J lost 2 bases, with 11 bases between them. CDR3 size: 17 residues. Looked up from germline, CDR1 is LGHNA and CDR2 is YNFKEQ. CDR3 sequence reads: CASSQEVATPGANVLTF. CDR3 nucleotides: TGTGCCAGCAGCCAAGAAGTGGCGACACCTGGGGCCAACGTCCTGACTTTC.

The chain has TRBV5-4 and TRBJ2-3, with TRBD1 matching over 7 bases. The CDR3 spans 15 residues. The germline CDR1 and CDR2 sequences are SGHNT and YYREEE (reference sequence). V lost 7 bases, J lost 0 bases, and 8 bases stayed unmatched. The CDR3 nucleotides read TGTGCCAGCGGTCCCGGGACAGCTAGCACAGATACGCAGTATTTT. Its translation is CASGPGTASTDTQYF.

This chain connects TRBV5-8 to TRBJ2-5, with D maybe TRBD1 (5 bases). V was cut by 0 bases and J by 3 bases, with 9 bases left in between. The germline CDR1 and CDR2 sequences are SGHTS and YDEGEE. The length of the CDR3 is 14 residues. The CDR3 here is CASSLADRKETQYF. The CDR3 coding sequence is TGTGCCAGCAGCTTGGCCGACAGAAAAGAGACCCAGTACTTC.

CDR3 in DNA: TGTGCCAGCAGCTTAGGAGTTCAGCCCCAGCATTTT. Protein product: CASSLGVQPQHF. The V call is TRBV7-9, the J call TRBJ1-5; D not certain. Trimming removed 1 base at V and 6 bases at J, with 4 bases between. CDR3 length: 12 amino acids. Germline loops: CDR1 SEHNR, CDR2 FQNEAQ (reference sequence).

The chain is built from TRBV7-9 and TRBJ1-2; TRBD1 aligns across 7 bases. The CDR3 runs 14 residues. The V and J ends lost 5 bases and 4 bases, in that order; junction bases with no gene match: 7. Germline V gene data show CDR1 as SEHNR and CDR2 as FQNEAQ (reference sequence). The CDR3 DNA sequence: TGTGCCAGCAGCGCCGGGACAGCCCCCTATGGCTACACCTTC. Residues: CASSAGTAPYGYTF. Supplemented by reference TRBV7-9 and TRBJ1-2, the full variable domain reads DTGVSQNPRHKITKRGQNVTFRCDPISEHNRLYWYRQTLGQGPEFLTYFQNEAQLEKSRLLSDRFSAERPKGSFSTLEIQRTEQGDSAMYLCASSAGTAPYGYTFGSGTRLTVV.

The chain is built from TRBV28 and TRBJ2-2; the D gene is possibly TRBD2 (6 bases). CDR1 and CDR2 from the germline V gene are MDHEN and SYDVKM. The CDR3 has 18 amino acids. The V end was cut by 1 base, the J end by 5 bases, with 20 bases between. The CDR3 loop is CASSLFPPSSDRTGELFF. CDR3 nucleotides: TGTGCCAGCAGTTTATTCCCCCCCTCTAGCGACCGAACCGGGGAGCTGTTTTTT. Using reference TRBV28 and TRBJ2-2 for the parts outside the CDR3, the full variable domain is DVKVTQSSRYLVKRTGEKVFLECVQDMDHENMFWYRQDPGLGLRLIYFSYDVKMKEKGDIPEGYSVSREKKERFSLILESASTNQTSMYLCASSLFPPSSDRTGELFFGEGSRLTVL.

The rearrangement links TRBV5-6 to TRBJ1-4; D unclear. The CDR3 spans 14 residues. V was pared by 0 bases and J by 8 bases, with 11 bases between. The germline CDR1 and CDR2 sequences are SGHDT and YYEEEE. The CDR3 coding sequence is TGTGCCAGCAGCTTGGAGCATAAACGGGAAAAACTGTTTTTT. Translated, it gives CASSLEHKREKLFF.

This chain uses TRBV7-3 with TRBJ1-2; D not certain. The CDR3 totals 13 residues. With 2 bases removed from V and 7 bases from J, the gap between germline ends came to 11 bases. Germline V gene data show CDR1 as SGHTA and CDR2 as FQGTGA. CDR3 loop: CASSLGERGGYTF. CDR3 sequence (DNA): TGTGCCAGCAGCTTAGGGGAACGGGGTGGCTACACCTTC.